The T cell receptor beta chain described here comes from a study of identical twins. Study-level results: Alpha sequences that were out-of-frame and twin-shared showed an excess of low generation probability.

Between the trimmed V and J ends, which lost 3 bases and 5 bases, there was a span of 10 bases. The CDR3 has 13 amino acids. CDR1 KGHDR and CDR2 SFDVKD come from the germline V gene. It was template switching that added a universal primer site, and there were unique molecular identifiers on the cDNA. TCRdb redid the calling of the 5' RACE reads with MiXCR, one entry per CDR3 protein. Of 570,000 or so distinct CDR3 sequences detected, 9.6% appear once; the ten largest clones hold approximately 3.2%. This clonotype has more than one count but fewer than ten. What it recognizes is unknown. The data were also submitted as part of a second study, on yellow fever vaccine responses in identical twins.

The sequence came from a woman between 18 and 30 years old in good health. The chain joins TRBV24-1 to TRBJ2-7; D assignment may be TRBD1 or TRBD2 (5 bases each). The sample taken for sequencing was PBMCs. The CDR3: CATSDRRGDEQYF. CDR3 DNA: TGTGCCACCAGTGATCGGCGAGGGGACGAGCAGTACTTC.